Presented here are 3 T cell receptor beta chains from one specimen sequenced in a study of blood T cell repertoires in COVID-19. Here immunoSEQ multiplex PCR was the method, and the copy in TCRdb shows in-frame clones only, minus some. The data contain some 290,000 clones, more than 75% of them singletons. The specimen sequenced was PBMCs or T cells enriched from blood (not recorded which). These TCRs come from a woman in her forties with acute COVID-19.

The chain combines TRBV24-1 with TRBJ1-5; D call uncertain. CDR1 and CDR2 (germline): KGHDR, SFDVKD. The V end lost 4 bases, the J end lost 2 bases, and 2 bases lay between the germline ends. The CDR3 is 12 residues long. CDR3 coding DNA: TGTGCCACCAGTGACGGCAATCAGCCCCAGCATTTT. Its translation is CATSDGNQPQHF.

The chain combines TRBV18 with TRBJ1-3; D gene ambiguous. V was clipped by 2 bases and J by 3 bases, with 14 bases between them. The CDR3 runs 16 residues. CDR1 and CDR2 (germline): KGHSH, LQKENI. The CDR3, as DNA: TGTGCCAGCTCACCAGCGGGCGGCATCGTTGGAAACACCATATATTTT. It codes for CASSPAGGIVGNTIYF.

The chain has TRBV20-1 and TRBJ1-5; 7 bases are a match to TRBD1. Germline assignment: CDR1 DFQATT and CDR2 SNEGSKA (reference sequence). The V and J ends lost 3 bases and 5 bases, in that order; junction bases with no gene match: 7. This CDR3 has 14 residues. CDR3 loop: CSASEGATDQPQHF. The CDR3 region has the DNA TGCAGTGCTAGTGAGGGGGCTACGGATCAGCCCCAGCATTTT.